Each of the 19 T cell receptor beta chains below was sequenced from the same sample in a study of blood T cells in healthy people across ages. The use of a sample-barcoded 5' primer and a J-beta primer mix characterized a second PCR of 7 to 11 cycles. One entry per CDR3 protein, called by TCRdb with MiXCR from the 5' RACE reads. The sample lists around 1.5 million distinct CDR3 sequences; about 35% were seen once. Sample: blood. The receptors were sampled from a woman aged 25 to 45 in good health.

In this sample, this clonotype turned up many times. The chain uses TRBV30 and TRBJ2-5, with D perhaps TRBD1 or TRBD2 (5 bases each). V lost 2 bases to trimming and J lost 5 bases, with 6 bases between them. Per the germline V gene, CDR1 is GTSNPN and CDR2 is SVGIG (reference sequence). The CDR3 length is 11 residues. The CDR3 loop is CAWSWGETQYF. Written as DNA, the CDR3 is TGTGCCTGGAGTTGGGGGGAGACCCAGTACTTC.

This clonotype was seen a few times. The chain recombines TRBV4-1 with TRBJ2-5; 11 bases agree with TRBD2. CDR3 size: 16 residues. Germline values: CDR1 MGHRA, CDR2 YSYEKL. Unmatched junction bases numbered 8, after V lost 3 bases and J lost 5 bases. In DNA, the CDR3 is TGCGCCAGCAGCCATATGAGGACTAGCGGGTGGGAGACCCAGTACTTC. As protein: CASSHMRTSGWETQYF.

The chain uses TRBV5-1 and TRBJ2-6; 9 bases match TRBD1. In germline, CDR1 is SGHRS, CDR2 YFSETQ. V shed 7 bases, J shed 0 bases, and the junction held 5 bases outside the gene matches. The CDR3 has 16 amino acids. The CDR3 DNA sequence: TGCGCCAGCGCACAGGGGGCCCTCTCTGGGGCCAACGTCCTGACTTTC. It encodes CASAQGALSGANVLTF.

The V call is TRBV20-1, the J call TRBJ2-5; D could derive from TRBD1 or TRBD2 (5 bases each). V was trimmed by 3 bases and J by 5 bases, leaving 16 bases between them. CDR3 size: 14 residues. The V gene's germline CDR1 is DFQATT and CDR2 SNEGSKA (reference sequence). CDR3 bases: TGCAGTGCTAGCGGGGCGGCGCCCAGTGAGACCCAGTACTTC. Its translation: CSASGAAPSETQYF.

The V call is TRBV15, the J call TRBJ2-5, with TRBD1 matching over 12 bases. Germline V gene sequence: CDR1 LNHNV, CDR2 YYDKDF (reference sequence). V dropped 3 bases and J dropped 5; count of bases not matched to a gene: 4. The CDR3 has 15 amino acids. As DNA, the CDR3 is TGTGCCACCAGCAGGGGGACAGGGGGCGGTGAGACCCAGTACTTC. Translating it yields CATSRGTGGGETQYF.

This clonotype has a handful of counts. The chain is built from TRBV9 and TRBJ1-1; D not certain. The V gene lost 3 bases and the J gene lost 3 bases, with 12 bases spanning the gap. The CDR3 totals 14 residues. Germline loops: CDR1 SGDLS, CDR2 YYNGEE. DNA of the CDR3: TGTGCCAGCAGCGGGGGTCCTAGCCACACTGAAGCTTTCTTT. It encodes CASSGGPSHTEAFF.

Worth noting for this clonotype: Being one base from a much bigger clone, this may be a read error. V and J are TRBV5-1 and TRBJ2-7; D is possibly TRBD1 (6 bases). Per the germline V gene, CDR1 is SGHRS and CDR2 is YFSETQ. Trimming pared 0 bases from V and 3 bases from J, leaving 10 bases between. This CDR3 is 14 amino acids long. CDR3 sequence: CASSLEGHSYEQYF. The CDR3 bases are TGCGCCAGCAGCTTGGAGGGACATAGCTACGAGCAGTACTTC.

Remarks on this clonotype: One end of the junction is discordant with germline, which a read error may explain. The chain employs TRBV2 and TRBJ2-1; the D gene is possibly TRBD2 (6 bases). This CDR3 is built from 12 residues. Germline V gene sequence: CDR1 SNHLY, CDR2 FYNNEI. The CDR3 sequence: CVSSGTGNEQFF. The DNA for the CDR3 is TGTGTCAGCAGTGGGACTGGAAATGAGCAGTTCTTC. Based on the CDR3 plus reference TRBV2 and TRBJ2-1, the full variable domain is EPEVTQTPSHQVTQMGQEVILRCVPISNHLYFYWYRQILGQKVEFLVSFYNNEISEKSEIFDDQFSVERPDGSNFTLKIRSTKLEDSAMYFCVSSGTGNEQFFGPGTRLTVL.

The CDR3 nucleotides read TGTGCCAGCAGAAATAGCGGGGGGCGCAATGAGCAGTTCTTC. It encodes CASRNSGGRNEQFF. V and J are TRBV6-1 and TRBJ2-1; 10 bases line up with TRBD2. There are 14 residues in the CDR3. V dropped 6 bases and J dropped 6; count of bases not matched to a gene: 5. Germline-derived CDR1 and CDR2 are MNHNS and SASEGT.

The rearrangement uses TRBV7-9 and TRBJ1-2, with 11 bases aligning to TRBD1. V lost 5 bases, J lost 4 bases, and 15 bases stayed unmatched. The CDR3 is 18 amino acids. The V gene's germline CDR1 is SEHNR and CDR2 FQNEAQ (reference sequence). The CDR3 bases are TGTGCCAGCAGCCACTGGAAACTATGGGACAGGGGGTTCTATGGCTACACCTTC. This gives the protein CASSHWKLWDRGFYGYTF.

V usage is TRBV20-1 and J usage is TRBJ2-7, with 13 bases identical to TRBD2. The CDR3 is made up of 15 amino acids. The germline CDR1 and CDR2 sequences are DFQATT and SNEGSKA (reference sequence). Unmatched junction bases numbered 8, after V lost 3 bases and J lost 6 bases. CDR3 region: CSARGGLAGVSEQYF. For the CDR3, the DNA is TGCAGTGCTAGGGGCGGACTAGCGGGAGTTAGCGAGCAGTACTTC.

The sample holds a few counts of this clonotype. The chain joins TRBV2 to TRBJ1-5; 8 bases agree with TRBD1. Trimming took 5 bases from V and 6 from J; bases not matched to a gene: 9. The CDR3 is 15 amino acids. Germline CDR1 reads SNHLY; CDR2 reads FYNNEI. The CDR3 is CASSSWDRKVQPQHF. The CDR3 region has the DNA TGTGCCAGCAGTAGTTGGGACAGGAAGGTTCAGCCCCAGCATTTT.

This chain's CDR3 is CASSLFSQGQPQHF. CDR3 nucleotide sequence: TGTGCCAGCAGCTTGTTTTCCCAGGGTCAGCCCCAGCATTTT. V is TRBV5-5 and J is TRBJ1-5, with TRBD1 as a possible D gene (5 bases). The CDR3 length is 14 residues. Germline CDR1 is SGHKS and CDR2 is YYEKEE (reference sequence). Trimming shortened V by 1 base and J by 6 bases, and 11 bases separated the two germline ends.

This clonotype was observed once. The rearrangement joins TRBV30 to TRBJ1-1, with D tentatively TRBD1 (6 bases). CDR1 GTSNPN and CDR2 SVGIG come from the germline V gene (reference sequence). This CDR3 is 14 amino acids long. V was pared by 1 base and J by 5 bases, with 14 bases between. CDR3 sequence reads: CAWSARQGRTEAFF. In nucleotides, the CDR3 is TGTGCCTGGAGTGCCCGTCAGGGGAGGACTGAAGCTTTCTTT. The entire variable domain, with the rest obtained from reference TRBV30 and TRBJ1-1, is as follows: SQTIHQWPATLVQPVGSPLSLECTVEGTSNPNLYWYRQAAGRGLQLLFYSVGIGQISSEVPQNLSASRPQDRQFILSSKKLLLSDSGFYLCAWSARQGRTEAFFGQGTRLTVV.

This sequence joins TRBV27 and TRBJ1-5, with D possibly TRBD1 on 6 matching bases. The ends were cut back, 5 bases at V and 6 bases at J, with 14 bases in the middle. The CDR3 spans 14 residues. The germline gives CDR1 MNHEY, CDR2 SMNVEV (reference sequence). CDR3 bases: TGTGCCAGCAGTCTTGGACAGAATTTTCAGCCCCAGCATTTT. Its protein product is CASSLGQNFQPQHF.

For the CDR3, the DNA is TGTGCCTGGACTACGGGAGACGGTACGCAGTATTTT. Its protein product is CAWTTGDGTQYF. The chain combines TRBV30 with TRBJ2-3; D may be TRBD2 (6 bases). Germline V gene sequence: CDR1 GTSNPN, CDR2 SVGIG (reference sequence). Between the trimmed V and J ends, which lost 4 bases and 8 bases, there was a span of 13 bases. The CDR3 loop spans 12 amino acids.

V and J are TRBV2 and TRBJ2-3; unclear D gene. This CDR3 comprises 13 residues. The V gene's germline CDR1 is SNHLY and CDR2 FYNNEI. The germline V and J ends were trimmed by 9 bases and 2 bases, with 12 bases remaining between them. CDR3 nucleotides: TGTGCCAGTAAAGACTCGCCCACAGATACGCAGTATTTT. Its protein product is CASKDSPTDTQYF.

The table lists this clonotype with a few counts. The V call is TRBV6-6, the J call TRBJ2-5, with D unresolved. The CDR3 is made up of 16 amino acids. V gave up 2 bases and J gave up 1 base, with 14 bases separating them. Germline V gene sequence: CDR1 MNHNY, CDR2 SVGAGI (reference sequence). The CDR3 sequence is CASSYPTSTTQETQYF. The CDR3 DNA reads as TGTGCCAGCAGTTACCCGACTTCTACCACCCAAGAGACCCAGTACTTC.

The chain has TRBV7-8 and TRBJ2-5; D might be TRBD2 (6 bases). The end of the DNA is better explained by TRBJ2-7, so the J call may be wrong. This CDR3 region has 15 residues. Germline V lookup: CDR1 SGHVS, CDR2 FQNEAQ. The CDR3 DNA follows: TGTGCCAGCAGCTCCTCCGGGGAGGACCGCTGCGAGCAGTACTTC. This encodes CASSSSGEDRCEQYF.